This entry lists 23 T cell receptor beta chains sequenced from one sample in a study of graft-versus-host responses after intestinal transplantation. The method was immunoSEQ multiplex PCR; TCRdb's version includes in-frame clones alone and lacks a portion of them. Altogether 70,000 to 75,000 clones are present, about 89% being singletons, with the ten largest covering about 2.7%. These TCRs' antigens remain unknown. The source material was unstimulated CD8+ T cells sorted from spleen or lymph node cells, sampled before intestinal transplant. Source of these receptors: a human donor who received an intestinal transplant.

This clone was counted only a few times. This chain connects TRBV19 to TRBJ1-4; D remains unclear. Per germline, CDR1 LNHDA and CDR2 SQIVND (reference sequence). Trimming took off 7 bases at V and 8 bases at J, with 11 bases between the two ends. This CDR3 comprises 12 residues. The CDR3 reads CASTYGGEKLFF. CDR3 DNA: TGTGCCAGTACCTACGGAGGGGAAAAACTGTTTTTT.

The genes are TRBV11-2 and TRBJ1-1; D not certain. There are 11 residues in the CDR3. Trimming pared 5 bases from V and 10 bases from J, leaving 11 bases between. Germline lookup yields CDR1 SGHAT and CDR2 FQNNGV. CDR3 DNA sequence: TGTGCCAGCAGCCCCTCCCCCCCAGCTTTCTTT. As protein: CASSPSPPAFF.

This sequence joins TRBV27 and TRBJ2-7, with 11 bases fitting TRBD2. The CDR3 totals 14 residues. From germline, CDR1 is MNHEY and CDR2 SMNVEV (reference sequence). V lost 6 bases to trimming and J lost 2 bases; unmatched junction nucleotides: 3. The CDR3 bases are TGTGCCAGCAGCCTGGGACTAGCGGCCTACGAGCAGTACTTC. Its translation: CASSLGLAAYEQYF.

The V gene is TRBV4-1, the J gene TRBJ1-1; D possibly corresponds to TRBD1 (6 bases). The CDR3 consists of 15 residues. Deletions cut 1 base from V and 5 bases from J, with 14 bases between. Germline V gives CDR1 MGHRA, CDR2 YSYEKL. For the CDR3, the DNA is TGCGCCAGCAGCCAAGCAACACAGGGAAGGACTGAAGCTTTCTTT. Amino acid sequence: CASSQATQGRTEAFF.

The J gene is TRBJ2-7, the V gene TRBV6-6, with 10 bases identical to TRBD2. The V gene end was trimmed by 5 bases and the J gene end by 5 bases; junction bases not matched to a gene: 9. Per the germline V gene, CDR1 is MNHNY and CDR2 is SVGAGI (reference sequence). This CDR3 is 15 amino acids long. The CDR3 protein is CASSHPGLASNEQYF. The CDR3 coding sequence is TGTGCCAGCAGTCACCCGGGACTAGCGTCTAACGAGCAGTACTTC.

V usage is TRBV15 and J usage is TRBJ2-7, with 8 bases identical to TRBD2. Germline loops: CDR1 LNHNV, CDR2 YYDKDF (reference sequence). Trimming took 0 bases from V and 7 from J; bases not matched to a gene: 11. The CDR3 is made up of 16 amino acids. CDR3 sequence (DNA): TGTGCCACCAGCAGAGACTCCACCCTTACTAGCGGTGAGCAGTACTTC. This encodes CATSRDSTLTSGEQYF.

The chain combines TRBV13 with TRBJ2-1; TRBD2 agrees at 12 bases. The CDR3 runs 18 residues. V shed 0 bases, J shed 6 bases, and the junction held 9 bases outside the gene matches. Germline V CDR1 and CDR2: PRHDT, FYEKMQ (reference sequence). CDR3 protein: CASSLGPLAGGYFNEQFF. The CDR3 DNA reads TGTGCCAGCAGCTTAGGGCCCCTAGCGGGAGGGTACTTCAATGAGCAGTTCTTC.

V usage is TRBV6-5 and J usage is TRBJ1-1; D is unresolved. The CDR3 spans 14 residues. CDR1 is MNHEY and CDR2 is SVGAGI in the germline V gene. Trimming took 5 bases from V and 5 from J, leaving 15 bases between them. The chain's CDR3 is CASSVSRAGTEAFF. In DNA, the CDR3 is TGTGCCAGCAGTGTAAGTAGGGCGGGGACTGAAGCTTTCTTT.

This chain joins TRBV11-2 and TRBJ2-1; TRBD1 agrees at 8 bases. The CDR3 totals 14 residues. Germline CDR1 reads SGHAT; CDR2 reads FQNNGV. V lost 3 bases and J lost 5; bases outside the gene matches: 3. For the CDR3, the DNA is TGTGCCAGCAGCTTCTCAGGGGGCCACAATGAGCAGTTCTTC. Its protein is CASSFSGGHNEQFF.

This chain uses TRBV7-2 with TRBJ2-2; TRBD2 matches at 7 bases. Trimming removed 3 bases from V and 4 bases from J; junction bases left unmatched: 5. Germline-derived CDR1 and CDR2 are SGHTA and FQGNSA. The CDR3 covers 15 residues. CDR3 in amino acids: CASSFEGRGTGELFF. The CDR3 coding sequence is TGTGCCAGCAGCTTTGAGGGGAGGGGCACCGGGGAGCTGTTTTTT.

This rearrangement joins TRBV10-3 to TRBJ1-2; 7 nucleotides align to TRBD1. The CDR3 extends over 14 amino acids. The V segment lost 5 bases and the J segment 6 bases; nucleotides outside the gene matches: 9. CDR1 is ENHRY, CDR2 SYGVKD, per germline. Here the CDR3 DNA reads TGTGCCATCAGTCCACAGGGGACCCGGCATGGCTACACCTTC. Protein product: CAISPQGTRHGYTF.

The chain is built from TRBV9 and TRBJ2-6; 11 bases match TRBD1. Germline V gene lookup returns CDR1 SGDLS and CDR2 YYNGEE. This CDR3 has 18 amino acids. The ends lost 3 bases at V and 1 base at J; junction bases unmatched: 6. CDR3 DNA: TGTGCCAGCAGCGGGAAGGGGGACAGGGGGTCTGGGGCCAACGTCCTGACTTTC. It yields the protein CASSGKGDRGSGANVLTF.

The chain has TRBV2 and TRBJ2-3; D may be TRBD2 (6 bases). CDR3 length: 15 amino acids. Germline V gene sequence: CDR1 SNHLY, CDR2 FYNNEI. Trimming took 4 bases from V and 2 from J, leaving 13 bases between them. The CDR3 nucleotides are TGTGCCAGCAGTGTTGAGCCGGGGGACACAGATACGCAGTATTTT. Its translation: CASSVEPGDTDTQYF.

Only one count was recorded for this clone. The rearrangement links TRBV28 to TRBJ1-2; 7 nucleotides agree with TRBD1. CDR1 and CDR2 from the germline V gene are MDHEN and SYDVKM. The CDR3 length is 17 residues. The V and J ends lost 10 bases and 4 bases, in that order; junction bases with no gene match: 21. The CDR3 DNA sequence: TGTGCCACCTTAGGCCGGACAGGCGGGCATAATATCTATGGCTACACCTTC. Its protein product is CATLGRTGGHNIYGYTF.

The genes are TRBV9 and TRBJ2-2; 9 bases align to TRBD2. The V gene end was trimmed by 6 bases and the J gene end by 4 bases; junction bases not matched to a gene: 4. Germline CDR1 is SGDLS and CDR2 is YYNGEE. The CDR3 covers 14 residues. The CDR3 nucleotides are TGTGCCAGCAACCCTAGCGGGGCCACCGGGGAGCTGTTTTTT. Translated, it gives CASNPSGATGELFF.

V is TRBV6-5 and J is TRBJ1-4, with D uncertain. Trimming removed 6 bases from V and 5 bases from J, with 16 bases in between. From germline, CDR1 is MNHEY and CDR2 SVGAGI. The CDR3 loop spans 15 amino acids. CDR3 sequence reads: CASSFGPSGNEKLFF. In DNA form, the CDR3 reads TGTGCCAGCAGCTTTGGGCCTTCCGGCAATGAAAAACTGTTTTTT.

This chain links TRBV6-1 with TRBJ2-5; 8 bases line up with TRBD2. Trimming cost V 1 base and J 5 bases; bases outside gene matches: 9. The CDR3 consists of 16 residues. The germline CDR1 and CDR2 sequences are MNHNS and SASEGT. This CDR3 is CASSEEVGRGTETQYF. The DNA for the CDR3 is TGTGCCAGCAGTGAAGAAGTCGGGAGGGGAACGGAGACCCAGTACTTC.

This chain joins TRBV2 and TRBJ2-7; D is perhaps TRBD1 (6 bases). V lost 6 bases and J 7 bases, leaving 16 bases between the germline ends. This CDR3 is 13 amino acids long. Per the germline V gene, CDR1 is SNHLY and CDR2 is FYNNEI. CDR3 DNA: TGTGCCAGCAGAACTACAGGGCGGTGGGAGCAGTACTTC. Protein: CASRTTGRWEQYF.

The chain recombines TRBV7-6 with TRBJ2-2; tentative D call: TRBD1 (6 bases). V dropped 4 bases and J dropped 2 bases, with 11 bases sitting between them. CDR1 is SGHVS and CDR2 is FNYEAQ in the germline V gene. This CDR3 comprises 15 residues. CDR3 DNA: TGTGCCAGCAGCTACGGGACAACAAACACCGGGGAGCTGTTTTTT. Its protein is CASSYGTTNTGELFF.

This clone has a single count. V is TRBV19 and J is TRBJ2-3; 10 bases are shared with TRBD1. The CDR3 totals 17 residues. With V trimmed by 5 bases and J by 2 bases, 10 bases remained unmatched. Germline CDR1 LNHDA, CDR2 SQIVND (reference sequence). CDR3 coding DNA: TGTGCCAGTAGTTCGAAATGGACAGGGGGGAACACAGATACGCAGTATTTT. Protein: CASSSKWTGGNTDTQYF.

This clone was seen just once. The rearrangement uses TRBV9 and TRBJ2-7; 11 bases agree with TRBD2. The germline gives CDR1 SGDLS, CDR2 YYNGEE. V was pared by 3 bases and J by 1 base, with 3 bases of the junction left unmatched. The CDR3 totals 15 residues. The CDR3 loop reads CASSEGTSGSYEQYF. Written as DNA, the CDR3 is TGTGCCAGCAGCGAGGGGACTAGCGGTTCCTACGAGCAGTACTTC.

This clone was observed a single time. The rearrangement links TRBV18 to TRBJ1-2, with unresolved D. The CDR3 is 15 amino acids. Trimming shortened V by 0 bases and J by 4 bases, and 12 bases separated the two germline ends. Germline V gives CDR1 KGHSH, CDR2 LQKENI. CDR3 loop: CASSPPRGSFYGYTF. DNA of the CDR3: TGTGCCAGCTCACCACCACGAGGCTCCTTCTATGGCTACACCTTC. The full variable domain, its missing parts supplied by reference TRBV18 and TRBJ1-2, is NAGVMQNPRHLVRRRGQEARLRCSPMKGHSHVYWYRQLPEEGLKFMVYLQKENIIDESGMPKERFSAEFPKEGPSILRIQQVVRGDSAAYFCASSPPRGSFYGYTFGSGTRLTVV.

The V call is TRBV6-1, the J call TRBJ2-1, with D perhaps TRBD1 (6 bases). The CDR3 length is 15 residues. The germline V and J ends were trimmed by 8 bases and 2 bases, with 16 bases remaining between them. Per the germline V gene, CDR1 is MNHNS and CDR2 is SASEGT. DNA of the CDR3: TGTGCCAGCGGGCTTGCAGGGGCAGCCTACAATGAGCAGTTCTTC. It yields the protein CASGLAGAAYNEQFF.